This T cell receptor (beta chain) was identified during a study of blood T cells in healthy people across ages. The study, taken as a whole, reports: Lack of knowledge of donor CMV status possibly confounded expanded clonotype changes. A strong correlation was seen between TCR beta diversity and naive T cell percentage. Naive CD4+ cell counts and diversity both ran higher in long-lived than in aged donors.

For the second PCR, which ran for 7 to 11 cycles, a sample-barcoded 5' primer and a J-beta primer mix were used. Via MiXCR, TCRdb re-called the 5' RACE reads, giving one row per CDR3 protein. The profile shows just over 1 million distinct CDR3 sequences, less than 50% of them singletons. The CDR3 spans 14 residues. CDR1 is MGHRA and CDR2 is YSYEKL in the germline V gene. About this clonotype itself: Its specificity is unknown. Germline is not matched at one junction end, which may reflect a read error.

The rearrangement links TRBV4-1 to TRBJ2-1; D unclear. The source material was blood. This receptor was obtained from a woman aged 60-75 years in good health. The CDR3 reads CASSQASSYNKQFF. DNA for the CDR3: TGCGCCAGCAGCCAAGCGTCCTCCTACAATAAGCAGTTCTTC.